This T cell receptor beta chain stems from a study of cytomegalovirus exposure and HLA in healthy donors. Findings of the study overall: Common viral pathogens were later found to be apparently linked to several of the most significant clusters. Immune exposure information comprised only CMV serostatus. What a later analysis reportedly showed was that an Asian-associated ancestry cluster had fewer N-insertions than the roughly 700-donor mean. A few V segments could not be told apart, such as TRBV6-2 and TRBV6-3, and were left out.

Concerning this clone itself: Its antigen is unidentified.

V was clipped by 4 bases and J by 6 bases; unmatched bases: 12. CDR3 length: 16 amino acids. Germline assignment: CDR1 SGHAT and CDR2 FQNNGV. The study ran its PCR with 60 Vbeta and 13 Jbeta primers. Profiled with immunoSEQ multiplex PCR; TCRdb holds only in-frame clones, not every one. The data show about 140,000 clones, with around 72% seen just once and roughly 1.3% held by the top ten. Sequenced: PBMCs. This TCR derives from a woman in her 40s in good health and CMV-seronegative. This chain connects TRBV11-2 to TRBJ1-1, with 9 bases lining up with TRBD1. Here the CDR3 reads CASSYAPGQGFAEAFF. DNA of the CDR3: TGTGCCAGCAGCTACGCCCCGGGACAGGGTTTCGCTGAAGCTTTCTTT.